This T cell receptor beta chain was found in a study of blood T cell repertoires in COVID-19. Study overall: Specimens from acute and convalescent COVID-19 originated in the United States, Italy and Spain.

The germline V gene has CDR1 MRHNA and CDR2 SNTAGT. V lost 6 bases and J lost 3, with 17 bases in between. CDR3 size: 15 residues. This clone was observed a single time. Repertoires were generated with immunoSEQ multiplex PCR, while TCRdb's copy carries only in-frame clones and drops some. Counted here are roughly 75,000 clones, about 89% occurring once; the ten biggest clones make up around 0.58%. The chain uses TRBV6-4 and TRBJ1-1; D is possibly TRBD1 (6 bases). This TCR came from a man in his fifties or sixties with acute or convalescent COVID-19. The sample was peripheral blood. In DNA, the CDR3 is TGTGCCAGCAGGGGATTGGGGGCGGAGGACACTGAAGCTTTCTTT. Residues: CASRGLGAEDTEAFF.